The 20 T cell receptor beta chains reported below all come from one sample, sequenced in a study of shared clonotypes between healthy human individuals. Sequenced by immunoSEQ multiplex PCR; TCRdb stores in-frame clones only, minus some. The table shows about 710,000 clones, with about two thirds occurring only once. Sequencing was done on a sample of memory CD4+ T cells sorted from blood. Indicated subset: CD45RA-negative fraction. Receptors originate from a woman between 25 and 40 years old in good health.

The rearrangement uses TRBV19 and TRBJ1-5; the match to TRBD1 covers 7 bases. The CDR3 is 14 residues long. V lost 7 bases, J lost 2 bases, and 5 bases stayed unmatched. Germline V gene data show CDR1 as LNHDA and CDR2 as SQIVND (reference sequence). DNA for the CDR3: TGTGCCAGTAACAACAGGGGTGGCAATCAGCCCCAGCATTTT. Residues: CASNNRGGNQPQHF.

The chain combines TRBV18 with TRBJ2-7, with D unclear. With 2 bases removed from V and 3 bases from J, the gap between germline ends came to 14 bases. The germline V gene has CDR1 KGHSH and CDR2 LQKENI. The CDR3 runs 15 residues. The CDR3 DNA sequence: TGTGCCAGCTCACCAACGGGCAGGCTACTCTACGAGCAGTACTTC. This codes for CASSPTGRLLYEQYF. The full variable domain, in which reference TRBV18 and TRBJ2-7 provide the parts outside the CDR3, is NAGVMQNPRHLVRRRGQEARLRCSPMKGHSHVYWYRQLPEEGLKFMVYLQKENIIDESGMPKERFSAEFPKEGPSILRIQQVVRGDSAAYFCASSPTGRLLYEQYFGPGTRLTVT.

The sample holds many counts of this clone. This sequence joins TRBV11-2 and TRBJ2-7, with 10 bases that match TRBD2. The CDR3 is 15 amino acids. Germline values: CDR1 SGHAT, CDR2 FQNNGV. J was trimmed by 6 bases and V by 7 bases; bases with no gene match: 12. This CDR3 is CASTRSSGSQGEQYF. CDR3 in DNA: TGTGCCAGCACTCGTTCTAGCGGGAGCCAGGGCGAGCAGTACTTC.

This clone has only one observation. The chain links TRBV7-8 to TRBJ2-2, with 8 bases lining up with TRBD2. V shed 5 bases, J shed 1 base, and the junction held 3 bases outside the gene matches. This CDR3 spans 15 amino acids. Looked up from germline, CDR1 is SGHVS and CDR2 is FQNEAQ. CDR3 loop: CASSPTSGNTGELFF. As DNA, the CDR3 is TGTGCCAGCAGCCCTACTAGCGGGAACACCGGGGAGCTGTTTTTT.

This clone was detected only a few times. The CDR3 region is CASSDPGQGATQYF. The CDR3 DNA reads TGTGCCAGCAGTGACCCGGGACAGGGGGCGACCCAGTACTTC. This chain uses TRBV6-6 with TRBJ2-5, with 12 positions matching TRBD1. The CDR3 runs 14 residues. V lost 5 bases and J lost 7; bases outside the gene matches: 5. Per the germline V gene, CDR1 is MNHNY and CDR2 is SVGAGI (reference sequence).

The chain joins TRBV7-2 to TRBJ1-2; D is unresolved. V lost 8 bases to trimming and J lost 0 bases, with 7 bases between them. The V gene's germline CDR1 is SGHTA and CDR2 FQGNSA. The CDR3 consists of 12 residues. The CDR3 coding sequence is TGTGCCAGCTCCACGCCTAACTATGGCTACACCTTC. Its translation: CASSTPNYGYTF.

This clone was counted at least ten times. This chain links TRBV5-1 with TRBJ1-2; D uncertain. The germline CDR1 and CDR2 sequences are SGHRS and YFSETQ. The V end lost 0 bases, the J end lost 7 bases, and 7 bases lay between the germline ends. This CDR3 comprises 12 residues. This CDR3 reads CASSLAQIGYTF. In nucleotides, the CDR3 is TGCGCCAGCAGCTTGGCCCAGATTGGCTACACCTTC.

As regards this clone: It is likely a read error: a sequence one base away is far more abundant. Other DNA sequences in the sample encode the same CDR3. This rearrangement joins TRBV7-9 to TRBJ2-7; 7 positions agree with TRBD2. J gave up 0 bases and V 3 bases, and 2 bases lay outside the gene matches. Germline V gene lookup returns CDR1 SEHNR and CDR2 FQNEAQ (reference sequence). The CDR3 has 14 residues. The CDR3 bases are TGTGCCAGCAGCTTTCAGCGGGACTCCTACGAGCAGTACTTC. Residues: CASSFQRDSYEQYF.

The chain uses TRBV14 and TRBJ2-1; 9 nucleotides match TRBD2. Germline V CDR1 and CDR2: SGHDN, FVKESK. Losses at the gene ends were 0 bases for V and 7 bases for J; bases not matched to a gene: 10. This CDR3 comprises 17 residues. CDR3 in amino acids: CASSQDIWREGLNEQFF. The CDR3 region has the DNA TGTGCCAGCAGCCAAGATATTTGGCGGGAGGGCCTGAATGAGCAGTTCTTC.

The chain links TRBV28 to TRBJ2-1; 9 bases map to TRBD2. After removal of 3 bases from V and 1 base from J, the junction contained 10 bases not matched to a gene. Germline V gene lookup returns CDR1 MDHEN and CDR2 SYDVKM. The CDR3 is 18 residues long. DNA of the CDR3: TGTGCCAGCAGTTTGCGGGAGGGCCGGAGCGGGTCCTACAATGAGCAGTTCTTC. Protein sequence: CASSLREGRSGSYNEQFF.

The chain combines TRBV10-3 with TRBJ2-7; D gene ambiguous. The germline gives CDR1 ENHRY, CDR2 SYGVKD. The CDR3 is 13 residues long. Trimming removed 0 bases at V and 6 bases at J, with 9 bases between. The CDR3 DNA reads TGTGCCATCAGTGAGTCGATCCCCGGCGAGCAGTACTTC. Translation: CAISESIPGEQYF.

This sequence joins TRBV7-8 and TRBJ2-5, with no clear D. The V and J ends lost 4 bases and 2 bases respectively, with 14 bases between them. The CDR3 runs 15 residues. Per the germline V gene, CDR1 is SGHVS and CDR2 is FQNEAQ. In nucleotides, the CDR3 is TGTGCCAGCAGCTCATTAGACGGTTTACAAGAGACCCAGTACTTC. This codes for CASSSLDGLQETQYF.

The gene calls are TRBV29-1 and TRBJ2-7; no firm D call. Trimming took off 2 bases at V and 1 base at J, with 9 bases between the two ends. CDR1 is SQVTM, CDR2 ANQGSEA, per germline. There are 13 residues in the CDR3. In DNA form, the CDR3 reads TGCAGCGTTGAACTCGATCGGTCCTACGAGCAGTACTTC. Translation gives CSVELDRSYEQYF.

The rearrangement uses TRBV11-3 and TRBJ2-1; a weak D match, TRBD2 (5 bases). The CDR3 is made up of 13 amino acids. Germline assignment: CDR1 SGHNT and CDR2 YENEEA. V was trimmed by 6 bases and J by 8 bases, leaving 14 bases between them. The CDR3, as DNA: TGTGCCAGCAGTTTCCGGGCACTAGATGAGCAGTTCTTC. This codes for CASSFRALDEQFF.

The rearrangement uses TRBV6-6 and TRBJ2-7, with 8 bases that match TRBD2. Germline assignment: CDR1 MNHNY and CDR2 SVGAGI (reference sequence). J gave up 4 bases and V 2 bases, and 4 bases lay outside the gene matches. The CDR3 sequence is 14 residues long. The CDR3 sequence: CASSYGGGLYEQYF. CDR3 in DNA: TGTGCCAGCAGTTACGGCGGGGGGCTGTACGAGCAGTACTTC.

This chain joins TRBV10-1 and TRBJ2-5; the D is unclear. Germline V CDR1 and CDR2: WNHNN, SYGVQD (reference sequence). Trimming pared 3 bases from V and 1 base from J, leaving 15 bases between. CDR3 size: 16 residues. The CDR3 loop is CASSDQVKDLQETQYF. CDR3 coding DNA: TGCGCCAGCAGTGATCAGGTGAAGGACCTCCAAGAGACCCAGTACTTC.

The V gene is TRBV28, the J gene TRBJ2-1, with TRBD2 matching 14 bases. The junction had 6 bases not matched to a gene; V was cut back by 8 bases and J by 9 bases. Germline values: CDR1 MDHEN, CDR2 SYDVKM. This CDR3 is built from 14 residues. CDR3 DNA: TGTGCCAGCCGACTAGCGGGAGGGCGGGGTGAGCAGTTCTTC. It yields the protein CASRLAGGRGEQFF.

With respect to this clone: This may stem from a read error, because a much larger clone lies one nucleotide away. The CDR3 bases are TGCGCCAGCAGCCAGACAGTGAACACCGGGGAGCTGTTTTTT. Translated: CASSQTVNTGELFF. This rearrangement joins TRBV5-1 to TRBJ2-2; a weak D match, TRBD1 (5 bases). The CDR3 length is 14 residues. Germline values: CDR1 SGHRS, CDR2 YFSETQ. The V end lost 4 bases, the J end lost 1 base, and 8 bases lay between the germline ends.

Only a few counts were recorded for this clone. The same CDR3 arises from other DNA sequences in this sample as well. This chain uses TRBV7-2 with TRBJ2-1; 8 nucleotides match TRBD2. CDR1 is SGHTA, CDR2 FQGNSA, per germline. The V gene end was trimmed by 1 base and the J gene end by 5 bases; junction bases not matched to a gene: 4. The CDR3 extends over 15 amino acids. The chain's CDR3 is CASSLGTSGNNEQFF. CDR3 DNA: TGTGCCAGCAGCTTAGGTACTAGCGGTAACAATGAGCAGTTCTTC.

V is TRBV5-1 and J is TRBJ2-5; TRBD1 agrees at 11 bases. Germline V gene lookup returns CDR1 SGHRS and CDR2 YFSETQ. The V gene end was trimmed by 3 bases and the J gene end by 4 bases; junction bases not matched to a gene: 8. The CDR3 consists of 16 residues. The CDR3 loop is CASSYGTGGFGETQYF. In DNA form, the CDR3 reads TGCGCCAGCAGCTACGGGACAGGGGGTTTCGGAGAGACCCAGTACTTC. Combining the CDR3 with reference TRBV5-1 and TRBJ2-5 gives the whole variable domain KAGVTQTPRYLIKTRGQQVTLSCSPISGHRSVSWYQQTPGQGLQFLFEYFSETQRNKGNFPGRFSGRQFSNSRSEMNVSTLELGDSALYLCASSYGTGGFGETQYFGPGTRLLVL.